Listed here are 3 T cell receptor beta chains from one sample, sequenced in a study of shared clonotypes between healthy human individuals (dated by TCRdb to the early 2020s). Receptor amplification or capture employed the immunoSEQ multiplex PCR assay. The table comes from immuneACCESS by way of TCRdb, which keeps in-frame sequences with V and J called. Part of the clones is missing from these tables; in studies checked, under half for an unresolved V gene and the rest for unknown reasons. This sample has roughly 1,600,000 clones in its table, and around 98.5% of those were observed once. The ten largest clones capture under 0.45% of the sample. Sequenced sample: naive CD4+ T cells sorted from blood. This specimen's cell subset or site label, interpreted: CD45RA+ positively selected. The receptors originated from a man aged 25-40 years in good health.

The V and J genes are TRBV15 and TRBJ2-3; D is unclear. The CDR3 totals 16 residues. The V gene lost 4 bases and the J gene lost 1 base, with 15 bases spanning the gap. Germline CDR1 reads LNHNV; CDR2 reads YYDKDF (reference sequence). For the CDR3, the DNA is TGTGCCACCAGCAAGATCCGAGGTGGGGGCACAGATACGCAGTATTTT. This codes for CATSKIRGGGTDTQYF.

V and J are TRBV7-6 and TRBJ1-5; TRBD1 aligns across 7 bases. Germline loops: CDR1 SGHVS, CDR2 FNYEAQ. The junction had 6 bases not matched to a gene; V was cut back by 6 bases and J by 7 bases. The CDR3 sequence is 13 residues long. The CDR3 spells CASSLTTGQPQHF. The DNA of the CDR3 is TGTGCCAGCAGTCTTACGACAGGGCAGCCCCAGCATTTT.

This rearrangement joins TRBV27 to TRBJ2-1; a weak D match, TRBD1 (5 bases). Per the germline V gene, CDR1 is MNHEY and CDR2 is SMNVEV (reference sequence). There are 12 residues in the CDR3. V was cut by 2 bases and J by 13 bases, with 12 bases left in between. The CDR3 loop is CASSLQGQGQFF. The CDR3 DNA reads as TGTGCCAGCAGTTTACAAGGGCAGGGACAGTTCTTC.